A single TCR beta chain is shown here with its context. Antigen specificity is unknown. A single base separates this from a much larger clone, so it may be a read error. This entry is derived from a study of T cells after yellow fever vaccination. Study in general: It was SMART-Seq v4 Ultra Low Input that prepared the fractions with low cell numbers.

Synthesis of TCR cDNA relied on 5'RACE template switching, which attached a universal primer site and UMIs. TCRdb used MiXCR to reprocess the 5' RACE reads, holding one entry per CDR3 protein. The table shows about 120,000 distinct CDR3 sequences, with roughly 7.2% occurring only once. Findings and caveats of the study: Weaker overall, the secondary response nonetheless peaked faster (day 5 versus 15). Subsequent to the booster, the majority of primary-vaccination clones reappeared (around 97% CD4, 80% to 90% CD8).

V was trimmed by 1 base and J by 5 bases, leaving 12 bases between them. CDR1 is SGHRS and CDR2 is YFSETQ in the germline V gene. CDR3 length: 14 amino acids. The sequencing used CD4+ T cells sorted from PBMCs, collected about 49 days after the first yellow fever vaccination. The origin of this receptor is a man younger than 30 who received the YFV17D yellow fever vaccine. The rearrangement links TRBV5-1 to TRBJ1-1, with D possibly being TRBD1 (5 bases). CDR3 protein: CASSLNPGKTEAFF. The CDR3 DNA reads TGCGCCAGCAGCTTGAATCCAGGGAAAACTGAAGCTTTCTTT.